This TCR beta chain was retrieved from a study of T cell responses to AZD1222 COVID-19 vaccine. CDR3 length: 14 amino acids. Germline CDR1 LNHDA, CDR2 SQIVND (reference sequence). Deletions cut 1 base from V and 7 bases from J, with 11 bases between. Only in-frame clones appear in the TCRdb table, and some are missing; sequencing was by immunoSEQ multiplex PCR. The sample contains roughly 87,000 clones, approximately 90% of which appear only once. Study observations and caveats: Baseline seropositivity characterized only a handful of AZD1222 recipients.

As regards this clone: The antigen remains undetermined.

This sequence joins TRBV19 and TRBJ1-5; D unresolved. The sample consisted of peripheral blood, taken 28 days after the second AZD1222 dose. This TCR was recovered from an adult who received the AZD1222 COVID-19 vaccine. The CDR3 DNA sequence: TGTGCCAGTAGTATAGGAGCCGGCTCCCAGCCCCAGCATTTT. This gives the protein CASSIGAGSQPQHF.